These 6 T cell receptor beta chains share one sample of origin, sequenced in a study of T cells after yellow fever vaccination. TCRdb recomputed calls from the 5' RACE reads with MiXCR, one row per CDR3 protein. The sample has approximately 300,000 distinct CDR3 sequences, 6.8% seen once. The input for sequencing was PBMCs, taken around 45 days after the first yellow fever vaccination. All receptors derive from a man aged 18 to 35 who received the YFV17D yellow fever vaccine.

The chain uses TRBV4-2 and TRBJ1-1; D ambiguous. Germline CDR1 LGHNA, CDR2 YNFKEQ. The CDR3 runs to 13 residues. V lost 0 bases and J 8 bases, leaving 10 bases between the germline ends. The CDR3 is CASSQDPRIEAFF. CDR3 DNA: TGTGCCAGCAGCCAAGATCCGCGGATCGAAGCTTTCTTT.

The chain recombines TRBV7-9 with TRBJ2-1, with a tentative D call TRBD2 (6 bases). Germline-derived CDR1 and CDR2 are SEHNR and FQNEAQ (reference sequence). The CDR3 is 13 amino acids. The germline V and J ends were trimmed by 4 bases and 7 bases, with 11 bases remaining between them. Written as DNA, the CDR3 is TGTGCCAGCAGCTCCGGGACTCCGAATGAGCAGTTCTTC. Translating it yields CASSSGTPNEQFF.

This clonotype was counted a few times. The chain's CDR3 is CASSHRDSFLYNEQFF. The CDR3 DNA sequence: TGTGCCAGCAGCCACAGGGACTCCTTCTTGTACAATGAGCAGTTCTTC. V usage is TRBV14 and J usage is TRBJ2-1, with a possible D match to TRBD2 (6 bases). V was trimmed by 3 bases and J by 4 bases, leaving 16 bases between them. CDR3 size: 16 residues. In germline, CDR1 is SGHDN, CDR2 FVKESK.

This clonotype has a count of ten or more. The rearrangement uses TRBV9 and TRBJ1-1, with a weak D call TRBD1 (6 bases). The ends were cut back, 4 bases at V and 4 bases at J, with 14 bases in the middle. Germline values: CDR1 SGDLS, CDR2 YYNGEE. This CDR3 comprises 14 residues. The CDR3 nucleotides read TGTGCCAGCAGCTTACAGGGTTTGGGCACTGAAGCTTTCTTT. Amino acids: CASSLQGLGTEAFF.

This clonotype has a count of ten or more. This chain uses TRBV5-4 with TRBJ1-1, with D possibly matching TRBD1 (5 bases). V lost 2 bases and J lost 0, with 14 bases in between. Germline V CDR1 and CDR2: SGHNT, YYREEE (reference sequence). This CDR3 contains 16 residues. CDR3 DNA sequence: TGTGCCAGCAGCTTTCGCGACAGAGGGCTGAACACTGAAGCTTTCTTT. It specifies CASSFRDRGLNTEAFF.

This clonotype was observed a few times. This sequence joins TRBV5-1 and TRBJ2-7; 8 nucleotides agree with TRBD1. The CDR3 sequence is 13 residues long. V shed 4 bases, J shed 6 bases, and the junction held 6 bases outside the gene matches. In germline, CDR1 is SGHRS, CDR2 YFSETQ. The CDR3 reads CASSLDRVSEQYV. The CDR3 DNA reads TGCGCCAGCAGCCTGGACAGGGTCTCCGAGCAGTACGTC.